The T cell receptor (beta chain) under discussion was sequenced for a study of cytomegalovirus exposure and HLA in healthy donors (dated by TCRdb to about 2017). Some background on the complete study: An earlier analysis of 587 of the donors reported approximately 300 Gb of sequence data and around 100 million unique TCR beta sequences obtained from around 190 million T cells. An early release covering about 600 HLA-typed donors comprised approximately 290 gigabases of sequencing data and around 80 million unique TCR sequences. The genetic ancestry cluster associated with self-reported Caucasian donors included 81% of the approximately 400 genotyped donors. The study was designed to test whether signatures of past pathogen exposure could be identified by cataloging public T cell receptors. The T cell repertoires of 666 subjects were profiled by immunosequencing and related to cytomegalovirus serostatus. In addition to the first cohort of 500 to 850 subjects, a separate validation cohort of 120 different subjects was used. The study combined high-throughput TCR immunosequencing, statistical association of individual TCRs with disease status, and machine learning to predict cytomegalovirus infection status. A later analysis re-examined previously published TCR beta repertoires from 610 or so donors and added high-resolution HLA genotyping to investigate patterns of TCR occurrence. Rather than using new phenotypic data, the later analysis identified candidate immune exposures from TCR beta sequences and from how often those sequences occurred across donors. An earlier analysis of nearly 600 of the donors applied high-throughput TCR beta sequencing to assess whether each TCR beta V gene segment acted as functional or pseudogenic. Donor age, sex, ethnicity and CMV serostatus were compiled alongside the repertoire data. A later genetic analysis used genome-wide SNP genotypes for about 60% of the roughly 700 donors, treating that subset as a discovery cohort. Every repertoire in the discovery cohort had been generated on one and the same sequencing platform. HLA typing included class I and class II loci at four-digit resolution. The number of donors typed differed by locus, with 629-630 for A, B, C, DRB1 and DQB1, approximately 500 for DQA1, nearly 610 for DPA1, and around 460 for DPB1. Several DR-DQ haplotypes were treated as single units for association and clustering because of strong linkage in the cohort. Across about 370 genotyped donors of the cohort, an average of roughly 230,000 unique TCR beta nucleotide sequences per donor were sequenced, and 15% to 20% of those sequences were non-productive.

A remark on this clone: It has no known antigen specificity. No base-level quality is on record; no much larger clone is a single base apart.

Paper-wide results and their limitations: In a later genetic analysis, a missense DCLRE1C variant was associated with V-gene and J-gene trimming of TCR beta chains, and the association was replicated in an independent cohort. Because counts were too low, seventeen rarely observed V segments, including chromosome 9 orphons, were excluded from the earlier analysis of 587 of the donors. The study gave a list of some 150 TCR beta chains associated with cytomegalovirus. In a later genetic analysis, fewer N-insertions in productive TCRs were reported among donors in an Asian-associated ancestry cluster than the roughly 700-donor mean. According to a later analysis, TCR association rates differed among HLA loci, with DRB1 alleles showing the most associated TCRs and HLA-C alleles showing the fewest. The classifier was reported to diagnose cytomegalovirus status with high specificity and sensitivity in both the original and validation cohorts. A further reported finding was that TCR beta sequences accurately predicted the HLA-A and HLA-B alleles for most subjects in the first cohort. Immune exposure information for the cohort was limited to CMV serostatus. According to the authors, the approach could potentially be generalized to other disease states and immunological phenotypes. Some IMGT-functional V segments, including TRBV6-2 and TRBV6-3, could not be told apart with the 87-base-pair reads, so those segments were excluded. Most CMV-associated TCR beta chains appeared to be HLA-restricted in a later analysis, and the HLA associations seemed to be driven largely by CMV exposure. In a later analysis, HLA-associated TCR beta chains showed more clonal expansion and lower generation probabilities than non-associated chains that were equally common. Because some donors lacked HLA typing at each locus, the association tests relied only on the typed subset. While some public TCRs were present in many individuals, most TCR sequences turned up only very rarely across donors. A cluster of highly shared sequence variants was judged likely to represent a technical artifact of the sequencing pipeline. An earlier analysis of approximately 540 of the donors showed that most TCR beta V segments appeared in productive rearrangements either about 87% or about 30% of the time, which broadly matched IMGT annotations. Specific HLA alleles were associated with 15,000 to 20,000 TCR beta sequences at a false discovery rate of 0.05 in a later analysis. Correlated functional status among segregating V segments might be attributable to linkage disequilibrium, but an unknown experimental factor could not be ruled out. Strong co-occurrence of HLA alleles, especially DR and DQ, made assigning TCR associations to individual alleles difficult. The cohort was sequenced for TCR beta chains only, and without alpha or paired-chain data the features that could be detected were limited. A few of the identified cytomegalovirus-associated TCR beta chains were confirmed in vitro to be specific for cytomegalovirus antigens. A later analysis reported that several top co-occurrence clusters appeared linked to parvovirus B19, influenza, CMV and Epstein-Barr virus. Sequencing depth was assumed to be roughly uniform across donors in the presence/absence analyses, though that assumption may not hold.

After removal of 2 bases from V and 3 bases from J, the junction retains 7 bases not matched to a gene. For CDR1 and CDR2, the germline V gene lists KGHSH and LQKENI. Including cysteine and phenylalanine, the CDR3 has 16 amino acids. The sequence is cut down to CDR3 DNA, 48 bases in frame from base 1. The cohort was made up of roughly 670 healthy bone marrow donors. At the time of sampling, every cohort member was nominally healthy, though immune exposures that went unrecorded were likely present. The donor tested CMV seronegative and was one of the 352 seronegative cohort members. A peripheral blood sample was provided by each donor, and peripheral blood mononuclear cells were used for TCR beta sequencing. The Qiagen DNeasy Blood Extraction Kit was used to extract genomic DNA from the blood cell samples. Library preparation employed the immunoSEQ multiplex PCR assay. The multiplex PCR relied on a mix of 60 forward primers for TCR Vbeta segments and 13 reverse primers for TCR Jbeta segments. Amplification of the CDR3 region of rearranged TCR beta genes was performed with a multiplex PCR assay on genomic DNA. Amplified TCR beta libraries were sequenced as 87-base-pair reads on the Illumina HiSeq System. Per the source publication's procedure: In a later analysis, tens of millions of unique TCR beta chains were counted across the roughly 670 repertoires, and about 10 million of these chains were shared by at least two donors. A nearest-neighbor algorithm error-corrected the raw reads and collapsed the reads into unique sequences, merging closely related sequences to remove PCR and sequencing errors. V, D and J gene segments were assigned by aligning CDR3 sequences to IMGT reference sequences. For a sequence to be retained, a match of at least six nucleotides to both a V gene segment and a J gene segment was required. Rearrangements were called productive when the CDR3 lacked stop codons and stayed in frame with V and J; all others were non-productive. CDR3 was defined according to IMGT convention as the region running from the second conserved V-encoded cysteine to the conserved J-encoded phenylalanine. In an earlier analysis of around 540 of the donors, sequences lacking an unambiguous match to a single V gene segment were excluded. An earlier analysis of a few hundred of the donors called V segments functional above 56.7% productive rearrangements and segregating when the between-donor standard deviation exceeded 5%. To diagnose cytomegalovirus status from the catalog of TCR beta chain sequences, a statistical classification framework was built. V and J gene assignment, in a later analysis, came from comparing TCR nucleotide sequences with IMGT/GENE-DB human TR gene sequences. A later analysis assigned CDR3 sequences and most-parsimonious VDJ recombination scenarios with the TCRdist pipeline. In a later analysis, each TCR beta chain was defined by its CDR3 amino acid sequence together with its V-gene family, and reads without a unique V-gene family were excluded. To address suspected cross-contamination and a sequencing artifact, a later analysis removed around 600 highly shared, low-generation-probability nucleotide sequences. For each public chain, a later analysis derived a clonal expansion index from normalized ranks of inferred template counts within each repertoire. Generation probabilities in a later analysis came from a VDJ recombination model fitted to out-of-frame rearrangements, and those results were checked against IGoR. In a later analysis, hypergeometric tests were used to score TCR-TCR, TCR-HLA and TCR-CMV co-occurrence, with a repertoire-size bias correction applied to TCR pairs. A later analysis estimated false discovery rates by permuting HLA or CMV assignments 20 times. A later analysis grouped co-occurring TCRs with DBSCAN, adding TCRdist sequence similarity when clustering within HLA-allele-positive subsets. Repertoires with fewer than 30,000 or more than 120,000 public chains were left out of co-occurrence clustering, as were a few repertoires with anomalous nucleotide sharing. TCRdb's version of the immuneACCESS table is confined to in-frame rearrangements and falls short of the full clone set. An unresolved V gene accounts for under half of the shortfall where checked; the remainder is of unknown origin. V, J and clone size are those of that table, while D and trimming were read from the DNA. The sample table shows 130,000 to 150,000 clones, and approximately 77% are seen once. The ten most abundant clones make up about 5.3% of the sample.

This chain is built from TRBV18 and TRBJ2-1, with TRBD2 matching 7 junction bases. The sequence was obtained from a woman aged 50 to 65 in good health and CMV-seronegative. The sequenced sample was PBMCs. The CDR3 is CASSPIVASGYNEQFF. The DNA sequence reads TGTGCCAGCTCACCAATCGTGGCTAGCGGCTACAATGAGCAGTTCTTC.